This TCR beta chain came from a study of cytomegalovirus exposure and HLA in healthy donors. The V gene's germline CDR1 is WNHNN and CDR2 SYGVQD (reference sequence). V gave up 0 bases and J gave up 1 base, with 13 bases separating them. This CDR3 is built from 17 residues. In the PCR, 60 Vbeta and 13 Jbeta primers were used. The data were produced by immunoSEQ multiplex PCR, yet TCRdb's version contains in-frame clones alone and is incomplete. The table has around 100,000 clones, roughly two thirds seen once. This TCR was sampled from a woman aged 25 to 39 in good health and CMV-seronegative. J is TRBJ2-1 and V is TRBV10-1; a weak D match, TRBD2 (5 bases). The specimen sequenced was PBMCs. The CDR3 loop is CASSESRVARSYNEQFF. DNA for the CDR3: TGCGCCAGCAGTGAGTCTCGAGTAGCGAGGTCCTACAATGAGCAGTTCTTC.